The clone carrying this TCR beta chain was seen ten or more times. The antigen remains undetermined. The sample originates from a study of regulatory T cells in long-lasting Graves disease. Study-level information: Antithyroid drugs had been taken under 3 months by newly diagnosed Graves' patients. Study conclusions and caveats: TRBV28 was favored in persistent disease, as were TRBJ1-2 and TRBJ2-5. TCR diversity was lower in persistent Graves' patients than in newly diagnosed ones.

The time point denotes: newly diagnosed GD, antithyroid drugs for less than 3 months. The TCR library was prepared using RNA isolated from PBMCs. Assembly of TCR beta libraries relied on iRepertoire HTBI primers together with Arm-PCR of CDR3 regions. Under the authors' procedure: Overall, samples carried 60 to 65 TRBV and 14 TRBJ segments. TCRdb reprocessed the multiplex PCR reads with MiXCR, giving one entry per CDR3 protein. These V and J calls are TCRdb output, not the study's own analysis. The sample holds 200,000 to 250,000 distinct CDR3 sequences, roughly 21% seen once. The ends were cut back, 5 bases at V and 1 base at J, with 11 bases in the middle. The germline V gene encodes CDR1 DFQATT and CDR2 SNEGSKA (reference sequence). CDR3 length equals 13 residues.

The sequence came from a female donor with Graves disease. The chain employs TRBV20-1 and TRBJ1-1; D is possibly TRBD1 (5 bases). Here the sequenced sample was peripheral blood mononuclear cells (PBMCs), taken at new diagnosis, from a patient treated with antithyroid drugs. The CDR3: CSAPPRGNTEAFF. In DNA form, the CDR3 reads TGCAGTGCTCCCCCGAGGGGGAACACTGAAGCTTTCTTT.